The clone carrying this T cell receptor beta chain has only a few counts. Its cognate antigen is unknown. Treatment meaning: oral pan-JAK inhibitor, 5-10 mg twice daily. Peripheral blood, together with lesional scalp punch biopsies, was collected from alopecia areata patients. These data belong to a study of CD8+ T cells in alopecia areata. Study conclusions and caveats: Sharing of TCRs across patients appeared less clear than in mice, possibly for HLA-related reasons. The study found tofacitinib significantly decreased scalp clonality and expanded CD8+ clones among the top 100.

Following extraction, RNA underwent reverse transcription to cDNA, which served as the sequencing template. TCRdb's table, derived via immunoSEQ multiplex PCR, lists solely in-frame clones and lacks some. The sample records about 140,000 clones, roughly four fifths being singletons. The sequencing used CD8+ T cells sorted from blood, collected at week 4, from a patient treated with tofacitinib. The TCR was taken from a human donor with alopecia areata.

CDR3 in amino acids: CASSPSGGRADTQYF. CDR3 nucleotides: TGTGCCAGCAGCCCAAGCGGGGGGAGGGCAGATACGCAGTATTTT. V gene TRBV7-2 combines with J gene TRBJ2-3; 9 bases agree with TRBD2. Germline assignment: CDR1 SGHTA and CDR2 FQGNSA. Trimming at V came to 5 bases and at J to 4 bases, leaving 7 bases not matched to a gene. CDR3 length: 15 amino acids.